The 18 T cell receptor beta chains given below trace back to one sample, sequenced in a study of identical twins. TCRdb re-called the 5' RACE reads through MiXCR, storing one row per CDR3 protein. The data hold 500,000 or so distinct CDR3 sequences, with roughly 13% observed a single time. These same records also appear under a second study, on yellow fever vaccine responses in identical twins.

Sample: CD4+ T cells sorted from blood. The source is a woman aged 18-35 years in good health.

This clonotype was counted a few times. The chain has TRBV5-1 and TRBJ2-2, with 10 positions matching TRBD2. Trimming cost V 2 bases and J 6 bases; bases outside gene matches: 4. Germline-derived CDR1 and CDR2 are SGHRS and YFSETQ. The CDR3 length is 15 residues. CDR3 nucleotides: TGCGCCAGCAGCTTCGAGCGGGGGGGCGCCGGGGAGCTGTTTTTT. It codes for CASSFERGGAGELFF.

The chain combines TRBV12-3 or TRBV12-4 with TRBJ2-3; tentative D call: TRBD1 (6 bases). Trimming took 8 bases from V and 0 from J, leaving 9 bases between them. The CDR3 is 13 residues long. The DNA for the CDR3 is TGTGCCAGCCTGGACAGTAGCACAGATACGCAGTATTTT. Translated: CASLDSSTDTQYF.

CDR3 sequence (DNA): TGCAGTGCTAGCCGCACAGGGCCCAACACCGGGGAGCTGTTTTTT. Protein product: CSASRTGPNTGELFF. This sequence joins TRBV20-1 and TRBJ2-2; perhaps TRBD1 as D (6 bases). The germline CDR1 and CDR2 sequences are DFQATT and SNEGSKA (reference sequence). There are 15 residues in the CDR3. V lost 3 bases to trimming and J lost 2 bases, with 13 bases between them.

This clonotype was counted only a few times. J is TRBJ2-1 and V is TRBV12-5, with no clear D. Germline V gives CDR1 LGHNT, CDR2 FRNRAP. The CDR3 is made up of 13 amino acids. Trimming pared 0 bases from V and 1 base from J, leaving 1 base between. CDR3 coding DNA: TGTGCTAGTGGTTTGGTATCCTACAATGAGCAGTTCTTC. This codes for CASGLVSYNEQFF.

This clonotype has at least ten counts. The chain has TRBV2 and TRBJ2-7, with D possibly being TRBD1 (5 bases). V gave up 2 bases and J gave up 1 base, with 9 bases separating them. Looked up from germline, CDR1 is SNHLY and CDR2 is FYNNEI. This CDR3 is 14 amino acids long. In nucleotides, the CDR3 is TGTGCCAGCAGTGAACAGGGTGGATCCTACGAGCAGTACTTC. Translated: CASSEQGGSYEQYF.

The J gene is TRBJ1-6, the V gene TRBV18; tentative D call: TRBD1 (6 bases). Between the trimmed V and J ends, which lost 6 bases and 5 bases, there was a span of 14 bases. Germline values: CDR1 KGHSH, CDR2 LQKENI. This CDR3 has 15 amino acids. The CDR3 sequence is CASSSAGANNSPLHF. The CDR3 bases are TGTGCCAGCTCCTCCGCGGGGGCCAATAATTCACCCCTCCACTTT.

This clonotype has just a few counts. This rearrangement joins TRBV7-2 to TRBJ2-5; 10 bases fit TRBD2. The CDR3 runs 16 residues. The V gene end was trimmed by 5 bases and the J gene end by 5 bases; junction bases not matched to a gene: 11. CDR1 is SGHTA, CDR2 FQGNSA, per germline. This CDR3 reads CASSNQAGGPRETQYF. Written as DNA, the CDR3 is TGTGCCAGCAGCAACCAAGCGGGGGGGCCTCGGGAGACCCAGTACTTC.

This chain joins TRBV18 and TRBJ2-5; 7 bases align to TRBD1. V shed 3 bases, J shed 0 bases, and the junction held 10 bases outside the gene matches. CDR3 size: 17 residues. Germline CDR1 KGHSH, CDR2 LQKENI. The CDR3 region is CASSPISGTVHQETQYF. In DNA, the CDR3 is TGTGCCAGCTCACCCATTAGTGGGACAGTACACCAAGAGACCCAGTACTTC. The full variable domain, completed using reference TRBV18 and TRBJ2-5, is NAGVMQNPRHLVRRRGQEARLRCSPMKGHSHVYWYRQLPEEGLKFMVYLQKENIIDESGMPKERFSAEFPKEGPSILRIQQVVRGDSAAYFCASSPISGTVHQETQYFGPGTRLLVL.

This clonotype was detected many times. The chain employs TRBV3-1 and TRBJ2-2; no clear D gene. Germline CDR1 and CDR2: LGHDT and YNNKEL (reference sequence). The CDR3 is made up of 13 amino acids. Trimming stripped 4 bases from V and 3 bases from J, with 6 bases between. Here the CDR3 reads CASSPQDTGELFF. As DNA, the CDR3 is TGTGCCAGCAGCCCACAAGACACCGGGGAGCTGTTTTTT.

V gene TRBV25-1 combines with J gene TRBJ2-2; perhaps TRBD1 as D (6 bases). V lost 4 bases and J lost 0, with 12 bases in between. In germline, CDR1 is MGHDK, CDR2 SYGVNS. The CDR3 is made up of 16 amino acids. CDR3: CASSGGQRANTGELFF. In DNA form, the CDR3 reads TGTGCCAGCAGTGGGGGACAACGGGCGAACACCGGGGAGCTGTTTTTT.

At least ten counts were recorded for this clonotype. This chain links TRBV11-2 with TRBJ1-2; the D gene is possibly TRBD1 (5 bases). From germline, CDR1 is SGHAT and CDR2 FQNNGV. V lost 1 base to trimming and J lost 4 bases, with 13 bases between them. The CDR3 has 15 residues. The CDR3: CASSLVGVSSYGYTF. The CDR3 DNA reads as TGTGCCAGCAGCTTAGTAGGGGTTTCTTCCTATGGCTACACCTTC.

This clonotype was seen at least ten times. The chain recombines TRBV28 with TRBJ2-7; D not certain. The CDR3 is 14 residues long. CDR1 and CDR2 (germline): MDHEN, SYDVKM. V lost 4 bases, J lost 5 bases, and 15 bases lay in between. The CDR3 sequence: CASSSPSSRDEQYF. The CDR3, as DNA: TGTGCCAGCAGTTCCCCCTCCTCTCGGGACGAGCAGTACTTC.

V and J are TRBV5-4 and TRBJ2-7; the D gene is possibly TRBD2 (6 bases). Per germline, CDR1 SGHNT and CDR2 YYREEE (reference sequence). CDR3 length equals 15 residues. Trimming stripped 0 bases from V and 2 bases from J, with 12 bases between. The CDR3 sequence is CASSLVLPGAYEQYF. CDR3 nucleotide sequence: TGTGCCAGCAGCTTGGTGCTACCGGGGGCCTACGAGCAGTACTTC.

The rearrangement joins TRBV24-1 to TRBJ2-7, with D unresolved. CDR1 KGHDR and CDR2 SFDVKD come from the germline V gene. V was clipped by 3 bases and J by 12 bases, with 11 bases between them. This CDR3 contains 11 residues. The DNA of the CDR3 is TGTGCCACCAGTGATGGCTTTTTGTTGTACTTC. Protein: CATSDGFLLYF.

This clonotype was counted a few times. The V gene is TRBV12-3 or TRBV12-4, the J gene TRBJ1-1; D perhaps matches TRBD1 (6 bases). V gave up 9 bases and J gave up 0 bases, with 11 bases separating them. The CDR3 runs 13 residues. This CDR3 is CASGDTVNTEAFF. CDR3 bases: TGTGCCAGTGGGGACACGGTGAACACTGAAGCTTTCTTT.

This clonotype appeared many times. This chain connects TRBV4-3 to TRBJ2-3, with D perhaps matching TRBD2 (5 bases). The V end was cut by 4 bases, the J end by 2 bases, with 10 bases between. Germline CDR1 reads LGHNA; CDR2 reads YSLEER. The CDR3 has 14 amino acids. The CDR3: CASSPTRVTDTQYF. The CDR3 DNA sequence: TGCGCCAGCAGCCCGACGAGGGTCACAGATACGCAGTATTTT.

The chain links TRBV3-1 to TRBJ2-1; D remains unclear. Germline V gene data show CDR1 as LGHDT and CDR2 as YNNKEL (reference sequence). Trimming removed 1 base at V and 5 bases at J, with 9 bases between. The CDR3 covers 14 residues. The CDR3 nucleotides read TGTGCCAGCAGCCAAGCCAGTCTTAACAATGAGCAGTTCTTC. This translates into CASSQASLNNEQFF.

The rearrangement uses TRBV10-3 and TRBJ2-5; the match to TRBD1 covers 7 bases. This CDR3 is 15 amino acids long. Per the germline V gene, CDR1 is ENHRY and CDR2 is SYGVKD. With 9 bases clipped from V and 2 bases from J, the junction kept 12 bases outside the gene matches. CDR3 in amino acids: CAISELRGRQETQYF. In DNA form, the CDR3 reads TGTGCCATTTCCGAACTTAGGGGGCGACAAGAGACCCAGTACTTC.